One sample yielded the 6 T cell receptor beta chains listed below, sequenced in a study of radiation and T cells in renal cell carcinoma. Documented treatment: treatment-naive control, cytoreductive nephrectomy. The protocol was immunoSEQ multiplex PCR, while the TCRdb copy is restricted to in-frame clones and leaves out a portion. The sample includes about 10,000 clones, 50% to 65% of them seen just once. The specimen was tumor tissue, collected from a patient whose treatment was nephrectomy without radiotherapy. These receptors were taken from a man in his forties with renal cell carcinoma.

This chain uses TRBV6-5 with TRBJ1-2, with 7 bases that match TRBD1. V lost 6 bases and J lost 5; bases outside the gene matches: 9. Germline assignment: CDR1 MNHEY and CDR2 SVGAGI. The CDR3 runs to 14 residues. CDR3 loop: CASRPPGQLYGYTF. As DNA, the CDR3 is TGTGCCAGCAGACCTCCGGGACAGCTATATGGCTACACCTTC.

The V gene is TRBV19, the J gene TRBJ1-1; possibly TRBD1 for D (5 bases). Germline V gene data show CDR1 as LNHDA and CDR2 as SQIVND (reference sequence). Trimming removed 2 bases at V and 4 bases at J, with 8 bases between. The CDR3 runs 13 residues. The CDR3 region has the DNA TGTGCCAGTAGTATATGGCAGGGCACTGAAGCTTTCTTT. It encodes CASSIWQGTEAFF.

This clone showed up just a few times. This CDR3 reads CSVEANYGYTF. The DNA for the CDR3 is TGCAGCGTTGAGGCTAACTATGGCTACACCTTC. The rearrangement joins TRBV29-1 to TRBJ1-2, with D hard to call. The CDR3 is made up of 11 amino acids. The V gene lost 3 bases and the J gene lost 0 bases, with 2 bases spanning the gap. The V gene's germline CDR1 is SQVTM and CDR2 ANQGSEA.

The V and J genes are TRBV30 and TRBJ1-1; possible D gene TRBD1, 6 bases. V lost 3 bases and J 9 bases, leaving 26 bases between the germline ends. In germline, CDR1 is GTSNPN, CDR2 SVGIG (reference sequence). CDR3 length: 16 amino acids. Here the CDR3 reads CAWSLKGGFGILKAFF. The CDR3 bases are TGTGCCTGGAGCTTAAAAGGGGGATTCGGGATTCTGAAAGCTTTCTTT. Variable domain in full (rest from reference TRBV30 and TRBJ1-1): SQTIHQWPATLVQPVGSPLSLECTVEGTSNPNLYWYRQAAGRGLQLLFYSVGIGQISSEVPQNLSASRPQDRQFILSSKKLLLSDSGFYLCAWSLKGGFGILKAFFGQGTRLTVV.

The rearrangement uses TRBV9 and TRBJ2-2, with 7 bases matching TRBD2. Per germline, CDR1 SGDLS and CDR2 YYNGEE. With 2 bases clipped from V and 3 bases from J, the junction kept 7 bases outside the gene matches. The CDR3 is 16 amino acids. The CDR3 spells CASSVSGRADTGELFF. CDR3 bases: TGTGCCAGCAGCGTGTCGGGGAGGGCCGACACCGGGGAGCTGTTTTTT.

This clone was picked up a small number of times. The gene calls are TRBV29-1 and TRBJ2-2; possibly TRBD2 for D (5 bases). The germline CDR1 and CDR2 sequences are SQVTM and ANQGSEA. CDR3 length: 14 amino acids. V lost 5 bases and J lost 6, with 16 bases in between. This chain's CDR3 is CSVSGGGWAGELFF. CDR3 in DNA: TGCAGCGTTAGTGGAGGCGGTTGGGCCGGGGAGCTGTTTTTT.